These 26 T cell receptor beta chains share one sample of origin, sequenced in a study of patients and donors after allogeneic stem cell transplantation. TCRdb used MiXCR to reprocess the RT-PCR reads, holding one entry per CDR3 protein. The repertoire holds about 30,000 distinct CDR3 sequences, with more than 8% as singletons. The sample taken for sequencing was blood, either unsorted or a sorted T cell fraction (not recorded which). These receptor sequences come from a human donor who was either an allogeneic HSCT recipient or a stem cell or donor lymphocyte infusion donor (not recorded which). It is not recorded whose cells these are; they may come from a transplant donor.

This clonotype was observed many times. CDR3 sequence (DNA): TGTGCCAGCAGACGGACCGAGAACACTGAAGCTTTCTTT. Its protein is CASRRTENTEAFF. This sequence joins TRBV6-2 or TRBV6-3 and TRBJ1-1; D is ambiguous. The V end was cut by 6 bases, the J end by 1 base, with 9 bases between. The CDR3 is 13 amino acids. The germline CDR1 and CDR2 sequences are MNHEY and SVGEGT.

This clonotype has a handful of counts. The chain is built from TRBV18 and TRBJ1-1; D is unclear. This CDR3 has 14 residues. Germline V CDR1 and CDR2: KGHSH, LQKENI. V dropped 3 bases and J dropped 5 bases, with 13 bases sitting between them. CDR3 bases: TGTGCCAGCTCACCCCTGGGCAGTACAACTGAAGCTTTCTTT. Its protein product is CASSPLGSTTEAFF.

This clonotype was observed many times. V usage is TRBV3-1 and J usage is TRBJ1-1; D unresolved. Trimming shortened V by 1 base and J by 1 base, and 16 bases separated the two germline ends. The germline gives CDR1 LGHDT, CDR2 YNNKEL (reference sequence). This CDR3 is built from 17 residues. CDR3 DNA: TGTGCCAGCAGCCAAGGAGCAAGTGGCCCAGGGAACACTGAAGCTTTCTTT. Its translation: CASSQGASGPGNTEAFF.

This clonotype was seen a few times. The chain employs TRBV6-5 and TRBJ1-6; D is unresolved. The CDR3 sequence is 15 residues long. The germline V and J ends were trimmed by 2 bases and 4 bases, with 9 bases remaining between them. CDR1 is MNHEY, CDR2 SVGAGI, per germline. CDR3 protein: CASSYEGDYNSPLHF. The CDR3 nucleotides are TGTGCCAGCAGTTACGAGGGTGATTATAATTCACCCCTCCACTTT.

The chain has TRBV5-6 and TRBJ2-7; D is ambiguous. The CDR3 is 12 residues long. The germline gives CDR1 SGHDT, CDR2 YYEEEE. The germline V and J ends were trimmed by 0 bases and 4 bases, with 5 bases remaining between them. Here the CDR3 reads CASSLGHYEQYF. In DNA form, the CDR3 reads TGTGCCAGCAGCTTGGGGCATTACGAGCAGTACTTC. The full variable domain, completed using reference TRBV5-6 and TRBJ2-7, is DAGVTQSPTHLIKTRGQQVTLRCSPKSGHDTVSWYQQALGQGPQFIFQYYEEEERQRGNFPDRFSGHQFPNYSSELNVNALLLGDSALYLCASSLGHYEQYFGPGTRLTVT.

This clonotype was seen repeatedly, ten times or more. The CDR3 region is CASSFDRYNEQFF. DNA for the CDR3: TGTGCCAGCAGTTTCGACCGGTACAATGAGCAGTTCTTC. The chain joins TRBV28 to TRBJ2-1; D gene unclear. V dropped 3 bases and J dropped 4 bases, with 7 bases sitting between them. Germline V gene sequence: CDR1 MDHEN, CDR2 SYDVKM. The CDR3 contains 13 residues.

The table lists this clonotype with a few counts. The CDR3 nucleotides are TGTGCCAGCAGCCCCATCGGGGGCTCGGGGGACACCGGGGAGCTGTTTTTT. This sequence encodes CASSPIGGSGDTGELFF. The chain recombines TRBV5-4 with TRBJ2-2; D tentatively fits TRBD1 or TRBD2 (6 bases each). This CDR3 spans 17 amino acids. The V end lost 4 bases, the J end lost 3 bases, and 19 bases lay between the germline ends. Germline assignment: CDR1 SGHNT and CDR2 YYREEE (reference sequence).

This clonotype was detected a few times. The V gene is TRBV15, the J gene TRBJ2-7; TRBD2 matches 10 bases. This CDR3 is built from 15 residues. Germline lookup yields CDR1 LNHNV and CDR2 YYDKDF (reference sequence). After removal of 1 base from V and 6 bases from J, the junction contained 6 bases not matched to a gene. The CDR3 sequence: CATSRARLAGAEQYF. The CDR3 coding sequence is TGTGCCACCAGCAGAGCCCGGCTAGCGGGAGCCGAGCAGTACTTC.

The gene calls are TRBV5-1 and TRBJ2-3; D not resolved. The CDR3 extends over 16 amino acids. Per the germline V gene, CDR1 is SGHRS and CDR2 is YFSETQ. Trimming shortened V by 1 base and J by 0 bases, and 12 bases separated the two germline ends. This CDR3 reads CASSLYGGTSTDTQYF. The CDR3 DNA reads TGCGCCAGCAGCTTGTATGGCGGCACTAGCACAGATACGCAGTATTTT.

The rearrangement links TRBV20-1 to TRBJ2-1; D is uncertain. V lost 1 base to trimming and J lost 6 bases, with 7 bases between them. Germline CDR1 reads DFQATT; CDR2 reads SNEGSKA (reference sequence). This CDR3 region has 12 residues. The chain's CDR3 is CSARGPTNEQFF. The CDR3 DNA reads as TGCAGTGCTAGAGGCCCCACCAATGAGCAGTTCTTC.

This clonotype was recorded at least ten times. The chain recombines TRBV7-8 with TRBJ1-1; D uncertain. Trimming took off 1 base at V and 7 bases at J, with 22 bases between the two ends. There are 17 residues in the CDR3. Germline V gene lookup returns CDR1 SGHVS and CDR2 FQNEAQ. CDR3: CASSLDRVPLRVNEAFF. For the CDR3, the DNA is TGTGCCAGCAGCTTAGATAGGGTGCCTCTCCGGGTGAATGAAGCTTTCTTT.

The V call is TRBV15, the J call TRBJ1-5, with 7 bases that match TRBD1. Germline CDR1 reads LNHNV; CDR2 reads YYDKDF (reference sequence). With V trimmed by 8 bases and J by 1 base, 2 bases remained unmatched. The CDR3 spans 13 residues. Here the CDR3 reads CATAQGSNQPQHF. The CDR3 nucleotides are TGTGCCACCGCACAGGGGAGCAATCAGCCCCAGCATTTT.

The V gene is TRBV7-9, the J gene TRBJ2-5, with TRBD1 matching 8 bases. The ends lost 5 bases at V and 4 bases at J; junction bases unmatched: 15. The CDR3 has 17 residues. Germline lookup yields CDR1 SEHNR and CDR2 FQNEAQ (reference sequence). The CDR3 sequence: CASSPRTGFSLRETQYF. The CDR3 nucleotides read TGTGCCAGCAGCCCGAGGACAGGGTTTAGCCTCCGAGAGACCCAGTACTTC.

In its sample, this clonotype was seen a few times. V is TRBV20-1 and J is TRBJ1-2; 9 positions match TRBD1. The V and J ends lost 6 bases and 5 bases, in that order; junction bases with no gene match: 7. The CDR3 covers 13 residues. From germline, CDR1 is DFQATT and CDR2 SNEGSKA (reference sequence). The CDR3 spells CSAEQGASYGYTF. The DNA of the CDR3 is TGCAGTGCCGAACAGGGGGCGAGTTATGGCTACACCTTC.

The chain joins TRBV20-1 to TRBJ2-7; 9 bases are shared with TRBD2. CDR1 DFQATT and CDR2 SNEGSKA come from the germline V gene (reference sequence). The V segment lost 2 bases and the J segment 0 bases; nucleotides outside the gene matches: 5. The CDR3 runs 15 residues. The CDR3: CSARQTSGLSYEQYF. The CDR3 bases are TGCAGTGCTAGACAAACTAGCGGGCTCTCCTACGAGCAGTACTTC.

J is TRBJ2-1 and V is TRBV5-1; possible D gene TRBD2, 6 bases. V lost 0 bases and J 2 bases, leaving 9 bases between the germline ends. In germline, CDR1 is SGHRS, CDR2 YFSETQ. CDR3 length: 15 amino acids. The CDR3 region has the DNA TGCGCCAGCAGCTTGGTAGCGGCTACCTACAATGAGCAGTTCTTC. Protein product: CASSLVAATYNEQFF.

This clonotype was found many times. The chain joins TRBV14 to TRBJ1-2, with TRBD1 matching 8 bases. This CDR3 has 15 residues. Germline assignment: CDR1 SGHDN and CDR2 FVKESK. Losses at the gene ends were 0 bases for V and 5 bases for J; bases not matched to a gene: 5. As DNA, the CDR3 is TGTGCCAGCAGCCAAGATCGGACAGGGACTTATGGCTACACCTTC. As protein: CASSQDRTGTYGYTF.

This clonotype was found a few times. J is TRBJ2-6 and V is TRBV24-1; TRBD1 aligns across 8 bases. Per germline, CDR1 KGHDR and CDR2 SFDVKD. This CDR3 region has 17 residues. After removal of 7 bases from V and 0 bases from J, the junction contained 7 bases not matched to a gene. The CDR3 loop reads CATSGRGRDSGANVLTF. The DNA of the CDR3 is TGTGCCACCAGCGGCAGGGGGCGGGACTCTGGGGCCAACGTCCTGACTTTC.

In this sample, this clonotype turned up many times. The chain joins TRBV15 to TRBJ2-7, with a tentative D call TRBD1 (6 bases). This CDR3 has 14 amino acids. Germline V gene data show CDR1 as LNHNV and CDR2 as YYDKDF (reference sequence). The V end lost 1 base, the J end lost 4 bases, and 11 bases lay between the germline ends. The CDR3 loop reads CATSRGRTGYEQYF. The CDR3 DNA reads as TGTGCCACCAGCAGAGGGCGAACAGGGTACGAGCAGTACTTC.

The chain couples TRBV29-1 to TRBJ1-3; D might be TRBD1 (6 bases). CDR3 length equals 13 residues. Trimming left V 7 bases short and J 1 base short, with 11 bases between. CDR1 SQVTM and CDR2 ANQGSEA come from the germline V gene. The CDR3 DNA reads TGCAGCGCCCAGGGACAATCTGGAAACACCATATATTTT. Residues: CSAQGQSGNTIYF.

This clonotype occurred a few times. The chain has TRBV11-1 and TRBJ1-5; D is perhaps TRBD1 (5 bases). With 4 bases removed from V and 3 bases from J, the gap between germline ends came to 19 bases. This CDR3 comprises 17 residues. CDR1 is SGHAT, CDR2 FQDESV, per germline (reference sequence). This CDR3 is CASSSAQDTGNNQPQHF. Here the CDR3 DNA reads TGTGCCAGCAGCTCCGCCCAAGACACAGGAAACAATCAGCCCCAGCATTTT.

This clonotype was counted many times. The chain recombines TRBV5-1 with TRBJ1-5, with a possible D match to TRBD1 (5 bases). V lost 0 bases to trimming and J lost 2 bases, with 9 bases between them. Per the germline V gene, CDR1 is SGHRS and CDR2 is YFSETQ. The length of the CDR3 is 15 residues. The CDR3 sequence: CASSLGPGGNQPQHF. The DNA for the CDR3 is TGCGCCAGCAGCTTGGGACCGGGGGGCAATCAGCCCCAGCATTTT. Filled out from reference TRBV5-1 and TRBJ1-5, the complete variable domain reads KAGVTQTPRYLIKTRGQQVTLSCSPISGHRSVSWYQQTPGQGLQFLFEYFSETQRNKGNFPGRFSGRQFSNSRSEMNVSTLELGDSALYLCASSLGPGGNQPQHFGDGTRLSIL.

This clonotype was seen many times. The chain uses TRBV2 and TRBJ2-2; no clear D. The V gene's germline CDR1 is SNHLY and CDR2 FYNNEI. Between the trimmed V and J ends, which lost 6 bases and 8 bases, there was a span of 7 bases. There are 11 residues in the CDR3. In nucleotides, the CDR3 is TGTGCCAGCAGGGCTGAGGGGGAGCTGTTTTTT. This encodes CASRAEGELFF.

The table lists this clonotype with many counts. V is TRBV5-1 and J is TRBJ2-5, with 12 bases lining up with TRBD2. From germline, CDR1 is SGHRS and CDR2 YFSETQ. V dropped 0 bases and J dropped 0; count of bases not matched to a gene: 3. The CDR3 extends over 17 amino acids. CDR3 residues: CASSLGLAGVYQETQYF. The CDR3 nucleotides are TGCGCCAGCAGCTTGGGACTAGCGGGGGTGTACCAAGAGACCCAGTACTTC.

This clonotype was found a few times. CDR3 bases: TGTGCCAGCAGCTTAGACAGTGCCTATGGCTACACCTTC. Translating it yields CASSLDSAYGYTF. J is TRBJ1-2 and V is TRBV13; unclear D gene. The V gene lost 1 base and the J gene lost 4 bases, with 7 bases spanning the gap. CDR3 length: 13 amino acids. The germline V gene has CDR1 PRHDT and CDR2 FYEKMQ (reference sequence).

This clonotype was observed a few times. The CDR3 nucleotides are TGTGCCAGCAGCCGCAGGGGACACCCGGCTGCTTTCTTT. Protein: CASSRRGHPAAFF. This rearrangement joins TRBV6-6 to TRBJ1-1; TRBD1 might be the D (6 bases). CDR3 length: 13 residues. V was trimmed by 6 bases and J by 11 bases, leaving 19 bases between them. Germline V CDR1 and CDR2: MNHNY, SVGAGI (reference sequence).